These 2 T cell receptor beta chains came from one sample sequenced in a study of shared clonotypes between healthy human individuals. Method: immunoSEQ multiplex PCR; TCRdb's copy keeps in-frame clones and lacks some. Here the sample spans about 2,200,000 clones, around 93% being singletons. The naive CD8 subset, CD45RO-negative cells positively selected for CCR7, excluded terminally differentiated effector memory CD45RA+ cells. The source material was naive CD8+ T cells from PBMCs. The origin of the receptors is a man between 18 and 29 years old in good health. Some clones in this sample may be carry-over from other donors' samples.

This chain uses TRBV9 with TRBJ2-1; D assignment may be TRBD1 or TRBD2 (5 bases each). Germline V CDR1 and CDR2: SGDLS, YYNGEE. Trimming stripped 3 bases from V and 1 base from J, with 17 bases between. The CDR3 contains 17 residues. The CDR3 region has the DNA TGTGCCAGCAGCGCCAACCCTGGGGACGGGTCCTACAATGAGCAGTTCTTC. The encoded protein is CASSANPGDGSYNEQFF.

The chain links TRBV5-4 to TRBJ1-1, with 7 bases lining up with TRBD1. V shed 0 bases, J shed 0 bases, and the junction held 5 bases outside the gene matches. The V gene's germline CDR1 is SGHNT and CDR2 YYREEE (reference sequence). The CDR3 contains 16 residues. DNA for the CDR3: TGTGCCAGCAGCTTGGGACAGGGCCCAATGAACACTGAAGCTTTCTTT. This sequence encodes CASSLGQGPMNTEAFF.